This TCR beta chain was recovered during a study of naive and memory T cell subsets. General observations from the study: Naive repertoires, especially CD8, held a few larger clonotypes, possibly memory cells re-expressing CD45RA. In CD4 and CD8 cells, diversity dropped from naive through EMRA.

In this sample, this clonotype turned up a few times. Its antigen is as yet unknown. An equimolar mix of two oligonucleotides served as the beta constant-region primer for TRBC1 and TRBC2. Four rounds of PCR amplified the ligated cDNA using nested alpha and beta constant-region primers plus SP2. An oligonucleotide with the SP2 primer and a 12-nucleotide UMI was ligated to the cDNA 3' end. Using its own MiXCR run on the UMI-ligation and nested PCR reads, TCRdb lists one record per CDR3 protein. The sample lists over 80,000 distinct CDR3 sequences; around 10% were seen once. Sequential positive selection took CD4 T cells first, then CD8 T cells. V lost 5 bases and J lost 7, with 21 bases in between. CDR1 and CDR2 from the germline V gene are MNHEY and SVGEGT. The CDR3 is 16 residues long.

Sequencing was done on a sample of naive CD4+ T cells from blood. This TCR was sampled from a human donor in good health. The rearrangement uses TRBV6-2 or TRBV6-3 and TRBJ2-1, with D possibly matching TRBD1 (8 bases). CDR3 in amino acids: CASSTSWTGRGNEQFF. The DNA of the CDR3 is TGTGCCAGCAGTACCTCTTGGACAGGGAGGGGTAATGAGCAGTTCTTC.